This TCR beta chain originates from a study of shared T cell receptors in the human thymus. This CDR3 has 15 amino acids. The germline CDR1 and CDR2 sequences are SGHNT and YENEEA. V lost 2 bases and J lost 3, with 14 bases in between. TCRdb's copy holds only in-frame clones and misses some; the assay was immunoSEQ multiplex PCR. The sample shows hundreds of thousands of clones, 78% of them seen only once. The same data also went into a second study, on human thymus T cells.

Sequencing input: thymocytes. The gene calls are TRBV11-3 and TRBJ2-7; D might be TRBD1 (6 bases). The source of this sequence is a boy under three years old with a congenital heart defect. The CDR3 DNA sequence: TGTGCCAGCAGCTTACTTCTATCGGACAGCTACGAGCAGTACTTC. The encoded protein is CASSLLLSDSYEQYF.